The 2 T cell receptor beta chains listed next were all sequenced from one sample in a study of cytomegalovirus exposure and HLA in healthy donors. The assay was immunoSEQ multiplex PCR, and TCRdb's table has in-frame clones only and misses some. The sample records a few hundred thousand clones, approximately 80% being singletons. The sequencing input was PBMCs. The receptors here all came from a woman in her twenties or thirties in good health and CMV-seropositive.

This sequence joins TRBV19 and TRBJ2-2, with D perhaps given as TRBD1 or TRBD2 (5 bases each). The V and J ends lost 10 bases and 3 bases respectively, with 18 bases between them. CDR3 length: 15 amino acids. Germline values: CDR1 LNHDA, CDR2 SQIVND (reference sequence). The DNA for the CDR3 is TGTGCCACTCAATCCGGGGACCCTTACACCGGGGAGCTGTTTTTT. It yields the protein CATQSGDPYTGELFF. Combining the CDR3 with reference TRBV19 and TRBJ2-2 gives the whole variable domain DGGITQSPKYLFRKEGQNVTLSCEQNLNHDAMYWYRQDPGQGLRLIYYSQIVNDFQKGDIAEGYSVSREKKESFPLTVTSAQKNPTAFYLCATQSGDPYTGELFFGEGSRLTVL.

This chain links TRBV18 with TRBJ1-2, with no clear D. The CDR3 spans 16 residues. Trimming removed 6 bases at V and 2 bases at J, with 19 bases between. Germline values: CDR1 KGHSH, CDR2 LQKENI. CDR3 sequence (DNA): TGTGCCAGCTCGCGTTTACTCTCGGAGTACAACTATGGCTACACCTTC. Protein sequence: CASSRLLSEYNYGYTF.